These T cell receptor beta chains were read from a single sample in a study of human T cells and chemical hapten exposure. TCRdb processed the RACE reads anew with MiXCR; each CDR3 protein has one entry. This table has approximately 52,000 distinct CDR3 sequences, roughly 9.6% appearing once. This sample comprised whole blood, obtained in connection with sensitization to the hapten diphenylcyclopropenone (DPC). Receptors were obtained from a woman aged 40 to 50 with alopecia areata. Some clones in this sample may be carry-over from other donors' samples. Each CDR3 is given with its conserved first and last residue. A D gene is named only where the DNA matches it firmly. Rows give clone size only sometimes, using once, few, many, or a class for an expanded clone.

>-|TRBV12-3/TRBV12-4|TRBJ1-2|-
CASSLGQNYGYTF
TGTGCCAGCAGTTTAGGACAGAACTATGGCTACACCTTC
>few|TRBV12-3/TRBV12-4|TRBJ1-6|-
CASTGGGPGALHF
TGTGCCAGCACCGGGGGCGGCCCCGGAGCGCTCCACTTT
>few|TRBV27|TRBJ2-7|-
CASSPRRDGEYEQYF
TGTGCCAGCAGTCCCCGAAGGGACGGCGAGTACGAGCAGTACTTC
>-|TRBV25-1|TRBJ2-3|-
CASSVGLGVRADTQYF
TGTGCCAGCAGTGTGGGGCTAGGGGTACGCGCAGATACGCAGTATTTT
>many|TRBV6-2/TRBV6-3|TRBJ2-1|TRBD2
CASCPGTSGTIDNEQFF
TGTGCCAGCTGCCCCGGGACTAGCGGGACGATCGACAATGAGCAGTTCTTC
>-|TRBV20-1|TRBJ2-3|-
CSAPSPGTQDTQYF
TGCAGTGCCCCCTCTCCCGGGACTCAAGATACGCAGTATTTT
>many|TRBV10-3|TRBJ1-4|-
CAISAAGGYNEKLFF
TGTGCCATCAGTGCGGCCGGGGGATATAATGAAAAACTGTTTTTT
>-|TRBV11-2|TRBJ1-1|-
CASSLGGSLNTESFF
TGTGCCAGCAGCTTAGGAGGATCTCTGAACACTGAGTCTTTCTTT
>few|TRBV29-1|TRBJ2-1|-
CSALRGGREQFF
TGCAGCGCCCTAAGGGGGGGACGGGAGCAGTTCTTC
>many|TRBV4-1|TRBJ2-1|-
CASSQDHDNEQFF
TGCGCCAGCAGCCAAGACCACGATAATGAGCAGTTCTTC
>-|TRBV28|TRBJ2-7|-
CASTQPGARSYEQYF
TGTGCCAGCACCCAGCCGGGGGCGCGATCCTACGAGCAGTACTTC
>-|TRBV19|TRBJ2-3|-
CASSIGNGPHTDTQYF
TGTGCCAGTAGTATAGGGAATGGACCCCACACAGATACGCAGTATTTT
>-|TRBV29-1|TRBJ2-7|TRBD1
CSVIRDSHYEQYF
TGCAGCGTGATCCGGGACAGCCACTACGAGCAGTACTTC
>many|TRBV7-2|TRBJ2-3|TRBD2
CASSLLAGGGTDTQYF
TGTGCCAGCAGCTTACTAGCGGGAGGGGGCACAGATACGCAGTATTTT
>-|TRBV11-1|TRBJ2-1|-
CASSFADEQFF
TGTGCCAGCAGCTTTGCCGATGAGCAGTTCTTC
>few|TRBV29-1|TRBJ2-5|TRBD1
CSAVPGQGETQYF
TGCAGCGCTGTACCGGGACAGGGGGAGACCCAGTACTTC
>-|TRBV4-3|TRBJ2-1|-
CASSQDTPPLGNEQFF
TGCGCCAGCAGCCAAGATACCCCACCCTTGGGGAATGAGCAGTTCTTC
>-|TRBV6-6|TRBJ1-2|TRBD1
CASSYGNRDSYGYTF
TGTGCCAGCAGTTACGGGAACCGGGACAGCTATGGCTACACCTTC
>-|TRBV19|TRBJ2-1|-
CASTIRPSSSSYNEQFF
TGTGCCAGTACCATACGGCCTAGCAGCAGCTCCTACAATGAGCAGTTCTTC
>-|TRBV7-9|TRBJ2-5|TRBD1
CASSTETGPAQYF
TGTGCCAGCAGCACGGAGACAGGGCCGGCCCAGTACTTC
>few|TRBV10-3|TRBJ1-2|TRBD1
CAISGQGTAGDGYTF
TGTGCCATCAGCGGACAGGGAACGGCTGGGGATGGCTACACCTTC
>-|TRBV20-1|TRBJ1-1|-
CSASAPRGGGGEAFF
TGCAGTGCTAGCGCCCCTAGGGGGGGCGGGGGTGAAGCTTTCTTT